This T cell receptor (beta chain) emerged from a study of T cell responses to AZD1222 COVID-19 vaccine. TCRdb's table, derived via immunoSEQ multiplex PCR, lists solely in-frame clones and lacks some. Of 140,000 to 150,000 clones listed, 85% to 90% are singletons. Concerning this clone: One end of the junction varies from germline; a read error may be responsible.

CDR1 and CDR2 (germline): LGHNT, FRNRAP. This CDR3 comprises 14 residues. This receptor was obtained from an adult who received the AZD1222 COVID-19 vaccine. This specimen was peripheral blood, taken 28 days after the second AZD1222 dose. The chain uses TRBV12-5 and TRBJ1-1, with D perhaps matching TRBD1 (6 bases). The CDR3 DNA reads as TGTGCTAGTGGAATCGGAACAGGGAACCCTGAAGCTTTCTTT. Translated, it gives CASGIGTGNPEAFF.